The rows below give T cell receptor beta chains drawn from one sample of a study of CD8+CD57+ T cells in acquired aplastic anemia. TCRdb passed the reads through MiXCR, listing each CDR3 protein once. The sample has a few hundred thousand distinct CDR3 sequences, 65% to 80% seen once; the top ten hold approximately 3.9%. The sample consisted of sorted CD4+, CD8+, or CD8+CD57+ T cells (not recorded which) from PBMCs. These receptors were taken from a human donor in good health, serving as a control. Both conserved end residues are part of each CDR3. The D gene is left open where the match is weak. Some rows have no size entry. The others give once, few or many, or a class for an expanded clone.

d_gene: TRBD2
v_gene: TRBV9
abundance: .
j_gene: TRBJ2-5
CDR3nt: TGTGCCAGCAGCGGCACTAGCGGGGGGGCCGAGGAGACCCAGTACTTC
CDR3aa: CASSGTSGGAEETQYF

d_gene: TRBD2
v_gene: TRBV30
abundance: .
j_gene: TRBJ2-5
CDR3nt: TGTGCCTGGAGTGACGGACTAGCGGGGGTCCGTCGGTACTTC
CDR3aa: CAWSDGLAGVRRYF

d_gene: .
v_gene: TRBV12-3/TRBV12-4
abundance: .
j_gene: TRBJ1-1
CDR3nt: TGTGCCACTACCGAAGCGACGTCGGGTACTGAAGCTTTCTTT
CDR3aa: CATTEATSGTEAFF

d_gene: .
v_gene: TRBV7-2
abundance: .
j_gene: TRBJ1-5
CDR3nt: TGTGCCAGCAGCTTAGTGTCGGGGGCTCGCAATCAGCCCCAGCATTTT
CDR3aa: CASSLVSGARNQPQHF

d_gene: TRBD2
v_gene: TRBV7-3
abundance: .
j_gene: TRBJ2-7
CDR3nt: TGTGCCAGCAGCTTAGGTAGCGGGGGGGCCGGGACAGATTTC
CDR3aa: CASSLGSGGAGTDF

d_gene: .
v_gene: TRBV7-3
abundance: .
j_gene: TRBJ1-1
CDR3nt: TGTGCCAGCAGCTTGGGGGCGGACAATGAGGCTTTCTTC
CDR3aa: CASSLGADNEAFF

d_gene: .
v_gene: TRBV2
abundance: .
j_gene: TRBJ1-6
CDR3nt: TGTGCCAGCAGAAACCCAGGGATTGCGGATTCACCCCTCCACTTT
CDR3aa: CASRNPGIADSPLHF

d_gene: .
v_gene: TRBV20-1
abundance: .
j_gene: TRBJ1-5
CDR3nt: TGCAGTGCTAGGGATGACAGCAGCAGCAATCAGCCCCAGCATTTT
CDR3aa: CSARDDSSSNQPQHF

d_gene: .
v_gene: TRBV7-9
abundance: .
j_gene: TRBJ1-1
CDR3nt: TGTGCCAGCAGCTTGTCGGGGGCCAGTCATGAGCAGTTT
CDR3aa: CASSLSGASHEQF

d_gene: .
v_gene: TRBV3-1
abundance: many
j_gene: TRBJ2-7
CDR3nt: TGTGCCAGCAGCCAAGATATGGGGCGCGGGTACGAGCAGTACTTC
CDR3aa: CASSQDMGRGYEQYF

d_gene: TRBD2
v_gene: TRBV7-8
abundance: .
j_gene: TRBJ2-7
CDR3nt: TGTGCCAGCAGCCCGCGGACTAGCGGGGTCTACGAGCAGTACTTC
CDR3aa: CASSPRTSGVYEQYF

d_gene: .
v_gene: TRBV7-9
abundance: .
j_gene: TRBJ1-4
CDR3nt: TGCGCCAGCAGCCCCGACGAGAATAATGAAAAACTGTTTTTT
CDR3aa: CASSPDENNEKLFF

d_gene: .
v_gene: TRBV29-1
abundance: many
j_gene: TRBJ1-3
CDR3nt: TGCAGCGTTGAGACACCCCCAGGACACACCATATATTTT
CDR3aa: CSVETPPGHTIYF

d_gene: TRBD1
v_gene: TRBV9
abundance: .
j_gene: TRBJ2-1
CDR3nt: TGTGCCACCAGCAGAGGGGGCGGCAAACTGCAGTGCTTC
CDR3aa: CATSRGGGKLQCF

d_gene: TRBD2
v_gene: TRBV20-1
abundance: .
j_gene: TRBJ2-2
CDR3nt: TGCAGTGCTGGGGGTAGCGGGGGGGCGAACACCGGGGAGCTGTTTTTT
CDR3aa: CSAGGSGGANTGELFF

d_gene: .
v_gene: TRBV12-3/TRBV12-4
abundance: many
j_gene: TRBJ1-5
CDR3nt: TGTGCCAGCAGTTCTGGGGGGGGCGGCAATCAGCCCCAGCATTTT
CDR3aa: CASSSGGGGNQPQHF

d_gene: .
v_gene: TRBV7-9
abundance: .
j_gene: TRBJ1-4
CDR3nt: TGTGCCAGCAGCCTAACTGCGCAGGCTAATGAAAAACTGTTTTTT
CDR3aa: CASSLTAQANEKLFF

d_gene: .
v_gene: TRBV2
abundance: .
j_gene: TRBJ1-5
CDR3nt: TGTGCCAGCAGTGTCCGGAATAGCAATCAGCCCCAGCATTTT
CDR3aa: CASSVRNSNQPQHF

d_gene: TRBD1
v_gene: TRBV14
abundance: .
j_gene: TRBJ1-2
CDR3nt: TGTGCCAGCAGCCCCGGACAGGGGACAGATACGCGCTACACCTTC
CDR3aa: CASSPGQGTDTRYTF

d_gene: TRBD1
v_gene: TRBV2
abundance: once
j_gene: TRBJ1-3
CDR3nt: TGTGCCAGCAGTAACAGGGGTCCTGGAAACACCATATATTTT
CDR3aa: CASSNRGPGNTIYF

d_gene: .
v_gene: TRBV7-9
abundance: .
j_gene: TRBJ1-5
CDR3nt: TGTGCCAGCAGCCCAGGGACGGTGAGCACTGAAGCTTTCCATTTT
CDR3aa: CASSPGTVSTEAFHF

d_gene: .
v_gene: TRBV5-1
abundance: .
j_gene: TRBJ2-5
CDR3nt: TGCGCCAGCAGCCGAGACTCGCAGGGAGAGACCCAGTACTTC
CDR3aa: CASSRDSQGETQYF

d_gene: .
v_gene: TRBV7-2
abundance: .
j_gene: TRBJ2-3
CDR3nt: TGTGCCAGCAGCTTAGCGGGAAGCACAGATACGCAGTATTTT
CDR3aa: CASSLAGSTDTQYF

d_gene: .
v_gene: TRBV9
abundance: .
j_gene: TRBJ2-7
CDR3nt: TGTGCCAGCAGCGGCTCGGATAGCAGATACGCAGTATACTTC
CDR3aa: CASSGSDSRYAVYF

d_gene: .
v_gene: TRBV9
abundance: .
j_gene: TRBJ2-5
CDR3nt: TGTGCCAGCAGTCGGTACGGGGGCCAAGAGACCCAGTGCGAGACCCAGTACTTC
CDR3aa: CASSRYGGQETQCETQYF

d_gene: TRBD2
v_gene: TRBV20-1
abundance: .
j_gene: TRBJ2-3
CDR3nt: TGCAGTGCTAGAGACAGCGGGGTGTTCACGCAGTATTTT
CDR3aa: CSARDSGVFTQYF

d_gene: TRBD1
v_gene: TRBV5-1
abundance: many
j_gene: TRBJ2-7
CDR3nt: TGCGCCAGCAGCTGGGGGCCCGGGACAGGGGGCGGGAGGGAGCAGTACTTC
CDR3aa: CASSWGPGTGGGREQYF

d_gene: TRBD1
v_gene: TRBV7-9
abundance: .
j_gene: TRBJ1-6
CDR3nt: TGTGCCAGCAGCAAAGAATCGGGACAGCCTAATTCACCCCTCCACTTT
CDR3aa: CASSKESGQPNSPLHF

d_gene: .
v_gene: TRBV11-2
abundance: many
j_gene: TRBJ2-5
CDR3nt: TGTGCCAGCAGCCCCCAGGGCATCCAAGAGACCCAGTACTTC
CDR3aa: CASSPQGIQETQYF

d_gene: TRBD1
v_gene: TRBV20-1
abundance: .
j_gene: TRBJ1-6
CDR3nt: TGCAGTGCTCGCGCGCCGGGACAGGGTTCACCCCTCCACTTT
CDR3aa: CSARAPGQGSPLHF

d_gene: .
v_gene: TRBV11-1
abundance: .
j_gene: TRBJ2-1
CDR3nt: TGTGCCAGCAGCTCCGTCAATTTCTGGGCATGGAATGAGCAGTTCTTC
CDR3aa: CASSSVNFWAWNEQFF

d_gene: .
v_gene: TRBV2
abundance: once
j_gene: TRBJ2-5
CDR3nt: TGTGCCAGCGTAGCCCGCGGGACCCAGTACTTC
CDR3aa: CASVARGTQYF

d_gene: TRBD2
v_gene: TRBV29-1
abundance: few
j_gene: TRBJ2-5
CDR3nt: TGCAGCGCATTGGGCGGACTAGCGGGCGGGGAGACCCAGTACTTC
CDR3aa: CSALGGLAGGETQYF

d_gene: TRBD1
v_gene: TRBV10-3
abundance: many
j_gene: TRBJ2-5
CDR3nt: TGTGCCATCAGTGCCCAGACAGGGGCGCAAGAGACCCAGTACTTC
CDR3aa: CAISAQTGAQETQYF

d_gene: TRBD1
v_gene: TRBV19
abundance: many
j_gene: TRBJ1-2
CDR3nt: TGTGCCAGTAAACAGGGGGCCTTTGGCTACACCTTC
CDR3aa: CASKQGAFGYTF

d_gene: TRBD1
v_gene: TRBV6-5
abundance: many
j_gene: TRBJ1-1
CDR3nt: TGTGCCAGCAGTTACTCGAGGCGCAGGGGGCGTATCACTGAAGCTTTCTTT
CDR3aa: CASSYSRRRGRITEAFF

d_gene: .
v_gene: TRBV25-1
abundance: .
j_gene: TRBJ1-2
CDR3nt: TGTTCCAGCAGTGAATCGGAGTCGCTGGGCTATGGCTACACCTTC
CDR3aa: CSSSESESLGYGYTF

d_gene: .
v_gene: TRBV7-9
abundance: .
j_gene: TRBJ2-3
CDR3nt: TGTGCCAGCAGCTCACAGTCAGGCGGGGCCAGGGAGCTGTTT
CDR3aa: CASSSQSGGARELF

d_gene: TRBD1
v_gene: TRBV27
abundance: .
j_gene: TRBJ1-2
CDR3nt: TGTGCCAGCAGTTTTTACCATGGGACAGGCTCTGGCTACACCTTC
CDR3aa: CASSFYHGTGSGYTF

d_gene: .
v_gene: TRBV19
abundance: .
j_gene: TRBJ1-1
CDR3nt: TGTGCCAGTAGTATAACGGGACGGACGAACACTGAAGCTTTCTTT
CDR3aa: CASSITGRTNTEAFF

d_gene: TRBD1
v_gene: TRBV2
abundance: .
j_gene: TRBJ2-7
CDR3nt: TGCGCCAGCGGCGTGAGGGCACAGGGGGTGGGAGAGCAGTACTTC
CDR3aa: CASGVRAQGVGEQYF

d_gene: .
v_gene: TRBV12-3/TRBV12-4
abundance: .
j_gene: TRBJ1-2
CDR3nt: TGTGCCAGCAGGACGGCCAGTAGGGGTGGGAATGGCTACACCTTC
CDR3aa: CASRTASRGGNGYTF

d_gene: TRBD1
v_gene: TRBV29-1
abundance: .
j_gene: TRBJ1-1
CDR3nt: TGCAGCGTCGGATCAGGGACAGGGGATGCTTTCTTT
CDR3aa: CSVGSGTGDAFF

d_gene: .
v_gene: TRBV4-2
abundance: many
j_gene: TRBJ1-6
CDR3nt: TGTGCCAGCAGCCAGGGGACTTCCGCGGGGTATAATTCACCCCTCCACTTT
CDR3aa: CASSQGTSAGYNSPLHF

d_gene: .
v_gene: TRBV9
abundance: .
j_gene: TRBJ1-6
CDR3nt: TGTGCCAGCAGACAGGCGTGGGGGGGCCAAGGTGAGCCCCTCCACTTT
CDR3aa: CASRQAWGGQGEPLHF

d_gene: .
v_gene: TRBV4-1
abundance: many
j_gene: TRBJ2-3
CDR3nt: TGCGCCAGCAGCCAAGACCCGGTTGATACGCAGTATTTT
CDR3aa: CASSQDPVDTQYF

d_gene: TRBD2
v_gene: TRBV11-2
abundance: .
j_gene: TRBJ2-3
CDR3nt: TGTGCCAGCAGCTGGAGCGGGGGGAACACAGATACGCAGTATTTT
CDR3aa: CASSWSGGNTDTQYF

d_gene: .
v_gene: TRBV20-1
abundance: .
j_gene: TRBJ2-7
CDR3nt: TGCAGCGCCGGGACGGAAGAGAGCGTTCAGTACTTC
CDR3aa: CSAGTEESVQYF

d_gene: .
v_gene: TRBV20-1
abundance: many
j_gene: TRBJ1-4
CDR3nt: TGCAGTGCTAGTAATCAGGGAGGGGATGAAAAACTGTTTTTT
CDR3aa: CSASNQGGDEKLFF

d_gene: .
v_gene: TRBV5-4
abundance: .
j_gene: TRBJ1-5
CDR3nt: TGTGCCAGCAGCGCGAGCGGTGGGGGGGGTCAGCCCCAGCATTTT
CDR3aa: CASSASGGGGQPQHF

d_gene: .
v_gene: TRBV10-2
abundance: few
j_gene: TRBJ2-2
CDR3nt: TGCGCCAGCAGTGAGTCGGAGAACACCGGGGAGCTGTTTTTT
CDR3aa: CASSESENTGELFF